The T cell receptor beta chain described here comes from a study of neurological immune-mediated disorders. Notes on the study in general: Across subjects, no CDR3 amino acid sequence appeared in expanded clones of more than one subject, a finding that suggested private repertoires in all groups. When repertoires were grouped phylogenetically, those of 18 of 34 multiple sclerosis patients fell into one related-CDR3 cluster, a possible signature.

PBMCs stored at -80 C, 2 million in total, were the source of the unsorted libraries. Synthesis of cDNA was performed by 5'RACE using 10-nucleotide random UMIs. Each CDR3 protein is one row after TCRdb ran MiXCR on the 5' RACE reads. Of around 70,000 distinct CDR3 sequences listed, around 5.2% are singletons. The CDR3 has 13 amino acids. Germline V lookup: CDR1 MNHEY, CDR2 SVGAGI. Trimming shortened V by 2 bases and J by 4 bases, and 8 bases separated the two germline ends. This clonotype was counted a few times. The antigen is undetermined. Material: PBMCs. The chain recombines TRBV6-5 with TRBJ1-1; unclear D gene. The TCR originated in a woman younger than 45 with multiple sclerosis. Here the CDR3 DNA reads TGTGCCAGCAGTTACGCGGCCCGCACTGAAGCTTTCTTT. This sequence encodes CASSYAARTEAFF.